The 24 T cell receptor beta chains listed next were all sequenced from one sample in a study of blood T cell repertoires in COVID-19. Produced via immunoSEQ multiplex PCR; TCRdb's table is partial and in-frame only. The data contain about 81,000 clones, around 80% of them singletons. The sample was peripheral blood. Receptors were obtained from a man aged 55 to 70 with acute or convalescent COVID-19.

This chain links TRBV5-1 with TRBJ1-5; 8 bases align to TRBD1. Per the germline V gene, CDR1 is SGHRS and CDR2 is YFSETQ. The CDR3 has 15 amino acids. V lost 0 bases, J lost 6 bases, and 5 bases stayed unmatched. CDR3 loop: CASSLGDRSTQPQHF. Written as DNA, the CDR3 is TGCGCCAGCAGCTTGGGGGACAGGTCTACTCAGCCCCAGCATTTT. The full variable domain, completed using reference TRBV5-1 and TRBJ1-5, is KAGVTQTPRYLIKTRGQQVTLSCSPISGHRSVSWYQQTPGQGLQFLFEYFSETQRNKGNFPGRFSGRQFSNSRSEMNVSTLELGDSALYLCASSLGDRSTQPQHFGDGTRLSIL.

J is TRBJ1-5 and V is TRBV9; D is uncertain. Germline CDR1 is SGDLS and CDR2 is YYNGEE. The V gene lost 0 bases and the J gene lost 4 bases, with 8 bases spanning the gap. This CDR3 comprises 14 residues. CDR3 DNA sequence: TGTGCCAGCAGCGTAGGTAAGGAGAATCAGCCCCAGCATTTT. Its translation is CASSVGKENQPQHF.

DNA for the CDR3: TGTGCCAGCAGTTCCACAGGGGGCGCGGGTAGCAGCAATCAGCCCCAGCATTTT. It codes for CASSSTGGAGSSNQPQHF. V gene TRBV28 combines with J gene TRBJ1-5; 9 bases match TRBD1. The CDR3 has 18 residues. CDR1 is MDHEN, CDR2 SYDVKM, per germline. Trimming at V came to 4 bases and at J to 1 base, leaving 11 bases not matched to a gene.

The gene calls are TRBV7-9 and TRBJ1-1; a weak D match, TRBD1 (6 bases). The CDR3 spans 14 residues. V was pared by 5 bases and J by 5 bases, with 15 bases between. CDR1 SEHNR and CDR2 FQNEAQ come from the germline V gene (reference sequence). The CDR3 DNA reads as TGTGCCAGCAGCCTCAGGACAGAATGGACTGAAGCTTTCTTT. It codes for CASSLRTEWTEAFF.

This clone has just a few counts. The J gene is TRBJ1-1, the V gene TRBV18; no reliable D call. Germline CDR1 and CDR2: KGHSH and LQKENI. The V end lost 3 bases, the J end lost 1 base, and 6 bases lay between the germline ends. This CDR3 spans 13 amino acids. The CDR3, as DNA: TGTGCCAGCTCACCCACTTCGAACACTGAAGCTTTCTTT. Encoded protein: CASSPTSNTEAFF.

The V and J genes are TRBV7-6 and TRBJ1-1; no clear D gene. Germline CDR1 and CDR2: SGHVS and FNYEAQ. Trimming removed 1 base at V and 0 bases at J, with 9 bases between. The CDR3 consists of 15 residues. The CDR3 sequence is CASSLVPSLNTEAFF. CDR3 coding DNA: TGTGCCAGCAGCTTAGTTCCGAGTTTGAACACTGAAGCTTTCTTT.

V gene TRBV3-1 (or the pseudogene TRBV3-2) combines with J gene TRBJ2-5, with 8 positions matching TRBD1. This CDR3 is built from 12 residues. Trimming at V came to 5 bases and at J to 14 bases, leaving 10 bases not matched to a gene. The germline gives CDR1 LGHDT, CDR2 YNNKEL (reference sequence). The CDR3: CASSLKLDRAYF. In DNA form, the CDR3 reads TGTGCCAGCAGCTTAAAGTTGGACAGGGCATACTTC.

V and J are TRBV2 and TRBJ2-1; TRBD1 might be the D (6 bases). Trimming took 4 bases from V and 6 from J, leaving 19 bases between them. CDR1 SNHLY and CDR2 FYNNEI come from the germline V gene. This CDR3 has 16 amino acids. This CDR3 reads CASSALGQSVSNEQFF. Here the CDR3 DNA reads TGTGCCAGCAGTGCGCTCGGACAGTCCGTATCCAATGAGCAGTTCTTC.

The V gene is TRBV11-2, the J gene TRBJ2-1; D may be TRBD2 (5 bases). Germline V gene data show CDR1 as SGHAT and CDR2 as FQNNGV. V was shortened by 3 bases and J by 10 bases, with 7 bases between the two germline ends. The CDR3 spans 11 residues. As DNA, the CDR3 is TGTGCCAGCAGCTTTGAGGGCGAGCAGTTCTTC. This translates into CASSFEGEQFF.

The chain combines TRBV28 with TRBJ2-5; 10 bases are shared with TRBD1. The CDR3 is 15 amino acids. Germline-derived CDR1 and CDR2 are MDHEN and SYDVKM. J was trimmed by 5 bases and V by 5 bases; bases with no gene match: 8. This chain's CDR3 is CASSAPGQGRETQYF. CDR3 nucleotides: TGTGCCAGCAGTGCACCGGGACAGGGGAGGGAGACCCAGTACTTC.

The chain carries TRBV5-6 and TRBJ1-2; the D gene is possibly TRBD1 (5 bases). V lost 4 bases and J 4 bases, leaving 11 bases between the germline ends. Germline V lookup: CDR1 SGHDT, CDR2 YYEEEE. This CDR3 spans 13 amino acids. The CDR3 spells CASSLSGSYGYTF. DNA for the CDR3: TGTGCCAGCAGCCTGTCAGGGTCCTATGGCTACACCTTC.

CDR3 sequence: CASSLGQLYEQYF. Written as DNA, the CDR3 is TGTGCCAGCAGCCTGGGACAGCTTTACGAGCAGTACTTC. The chain combines TRBV11-2 with TRBJ2-7, with TRBD1 identical over 7 bases. The CDR3 extends over 13 amino acids. CDR1 and CDR2 (germline): SGHAT, FQNNGV. The J segment lost 4 bases and the V segment lost 5 bases, leaving 5 bases of the junction unmatched.

This sequence joins TRBV7-3 and TRBJ1-1; D unclear. V lost 3 bases and J lost 4, with 9 bases in between. Germline-derived CDR1 and CDR2 are SGHTA and FQGTGA. There are 13 residues in the CDR3. CDR3 coding DNA: TGTGCCAGCAGCTTCGATAGGAGCACTGAAGCTTTCTTT. Translation: CASSFDRSTEAFF.

The rearrangement joins TRBV7-2 to TRBJ2-5, with 11 nucleotides matching TRBD2. CDR3 length: 14 residues. The V gene's germline CDR1 is SGHTA and CDR2 FQGNSA. V trimming: 8 bases; J trimming: 2 bases; junction bases outside the gene matches: 4. The CDR3 bases are TGTGCCAGCGCATTAGCGGGGGGGCAAGAGACCCAGTACTTC. This sequence encodes CASALAGGQETQYF.

V usage is TRBV24-1 and J usage is TRBJ2-1; TRBD1 agrees at 7 bases. CDR1 and CDR2 (germline): KGHDR, SFDVKD. The CDR3 spans 13 residues. V shed 11 bases and J 7 bases; nucleotides not matched to a gene: 10. The CDR3 DNA reads as TGTGCCATAGGGGGCGGAGGAAGAAATGAGCAGTTCTTC. Translation gives CAIGGGGRNEQFF.

This chain connects TRBV30 to TRBJ1-6; the D gene is possibly TRBD1 (6 bases). In germline, CDR1 is GTSNPN, CDR2 SVGIG (reference sequence). V dropped 2 bases and J dropped 7 bases, with 9 bases sitting between them. This CDR3 has 13 amino acids. The CDR3 nucleotides read TGTGCCTGGAGTCGGGACACCAATTCACCCCTCCACTTT. This encodes CAWSRDTNSPLHF.

The genes are TRBV21-1 and TRBJ1-5. TRBV21-1 is a known pseudogene. This CDR3 is built from 15 residues. The CDR3 region has the DNA TGTGCCAGCAGCCCGGGAAGATCTAGCAATCAGCCCCAGCATTTT. It yields the protein CASSPGRSSNQPQHF.

This clone was counted only a few times. The chain uses TRBV27 and TRBJ1-6; TRBD1 is a possible D gene (6 bases). From germline, CDR1 is MNHEY and CDR2 SMNVEV (reference sequence). Trimming shortened V by 8 bases and J by 1 base, and 24 bases separated the two germline ends. The CDR3 sequence is 19 residues long. CDR3 in amino acids: CASPRGGTSLRSYNSPLHF. CDR3 coding DNA: TGTGCCAGCCCCCGGGGGGGCACCTCTCTTAGATCCTATAATTCACCCCTCCACTTT.

V usage is TRBV23-1 and J usage is TRBJ2-7; D may be TRBD2 (5 bases). TRBV23-1 has ORF status, its function being uncertain. V dropped 6 bases and J dropped 6 bases, with 12 bases sitting between them. This CDR3 has 12 amino acids. The CDR3 DNA reads as TGCGCCAGCAGCCTAACTGAGGGCGAGCAGTACTTC. Protein: CASSLTEGEQYF.

The rearrangement uses TRBV28 and TRBJ2-7; D is perhaps TRBD2 (6 bases). Between the trimmed V and J ends, which lost 6 bases and 1 base, there was a span of 13 bases. Germline values: CDR1 MDHEN, CDR2 SYDVKM. CDR3 length equals 14 residues. The chain's CDR3 is CASRTLARSYEQYF. The CDR3 coding sequence is TGTGCCAGCAGGACCCTAGCGAGATCCTACGAGCAGTACTTC.

This clone showed up just a few times. This chain connects TRBV5-1 to TRBJ1-3, with 10 bases identical to TRBD1. Germline trimming cut 3 bases from V and 9 bases from J; bases unmatched to any gene: 3. Germline assignment: CDR1 SGHRS and CDR2 YFSETQ. This CDR3 contains 13 residues. The DNA of the CDR3 is TGCGCCAGCAGCTCGGGACAGGGGAGCACCATATATTTT. This encodes CASSSGQGSTIYF.

This chain links TRBV7-9 with TRBJ2-1; unclear D gene. Trimming stripped 5 bases from V and 5 bases from J, with 4 bases between. The CDR3 contains 11 residues. The germline gives CDR1 SEHNR, CDR2 FQNEAQ (reference sequence). The CDR3 is CASSVNNEQFF. The CDR3 DNA follows: TGTGCCAGCAGCGTCAACAATGAGCAGTTCTTC.

V and J are TRBV7-9 and TRBJ1-3; D not certain. The CDR3 has 15 residues. CDR1 is SEHNR and CDR2 is FQNEAQ in the germline V gene (reference sequence). V gave up 3 bases and J gave up 3 bases, with 12 bases separating them. CDR3 DNA: TGTGCCAGCAGCTTTGAGGCAGTGAGTGGAAACACCATATATTTT. It codes for CASSFEAVSGNTIYF.

The chain carries TRBV10-3 and TRBJ2-7, with D maybe TRBD1 (5 bases). The germline gives CDR1 ENHRY, CDR2 SYGVKD. V dropped 0 bases and J dropped 5 bases, with 17 bases sitting between them. The CDR3 runs 16 residues. CDR3 protein: CAISESKGHKGNEQYF. The CDR3 bases are TGTGCCATCAGTGAGTCAAAGGGGCATAAGGGGAACGAGCAGTACTTC.